These T cell receptor beta chains were read from a single sample in a study of PD-L1 blockade in urothelial cancer. The table came from immunoSEQ multiplex PCR; TCRdb's copy has only in-frame clones and leaves some out. The table has roughly 25,000 clones, approximately 84% seen once. This sample comprised PBMCs, obtained around atezolizumab (anti-PD-L1) treatment. The receptors stem from a man between 65 and 85 years old with urothelial cancer. The CDR3 runs from the conserved cysteine through the conserved F or W. The order of the fields is clone size, D gene, V gene, J gene, CDR3 protein, CDR3 DNA. The D gene is left open where the match is weak. For some rows the clone size is stated as once, few or many, or as a class when expanded; others skip it.

clone_size: NA; d_call: NA; v_call: TRBV1; j_call: TRBJ2-7; cdr3_aa: CTSSTSGGTYEQYF; cdr3_nt: TGCACCAGCAGTACTAGCGGGGGGACCTACGAGCAGTACTTC
clone_size: NA; d_call: TRBD2; v_call: TRBV30; j_call: TRBJ2-7; cdr3_aa: CAWSSSSGGWYEQYF; cdr3_nt: TGTGCCTGGAGTTCGTCGAGCGGGGGCTGGTACGAGCAGTACTTC
clone_size: NA; d_call: NA; v_call: TRBV27; j_call: TRBJ2-1; cdr3_aa: CASSLGGVYNEQFF; cdr3_nt: TGTGCCAGCAGTTTGGGAGGAGTCTACAATGAGCAGTTCTTC
clone_size: NA; d_call: NA; v_call: TRBV30; j_call: TRBJ2-5; cdr3_aa: CAWTGVETQYF; cdr3_nt: TGTGCCTGGACCGGGGTTGAGACCCAGTACTTC
clone_size: NA; d_call: TRBD2; v_call: TRBV4-2; j_call: TRBJ2-7; cdr3_aa: CASSQAHLAGDIYEQYF; cdr3_nt: TGTGCCAGCAGCCAAGCTCATCTAGCGGGAGACATCTACGAGCAGTACTTC
clone_size: NA; d_call: TRBD1; v_call: TRBV5-1; j_call: TRBJ2-2; cdr3_aa: CASSQIQGDGTGELFF; cdr3_nt: TGCGCCAGCAGCCAAATACAGGGGGATGGCACCGGGGAGCTGTTTTTT
clone_size: once; d_call: NA; v_call: TRBV2; j_call: TRBJ2-3; cdr3_aa: CASHREGVGDTQYF; cdr3_nt: TGTGCCAGCCACCGCGAGGGGGTGGGGGATACGCAGTATTTT
clone_size: NA; d_call: NA; v_call: TRBV11-2; j_call: TRBJ1-1; cdr3_aa: CASSIQLLNTEAFF; cdr3_nt: TGTGCCAGCAGCATACAGCTTTTGAACACTGAAGCTTTCTTT
clone_size: NA; d_call: NA; v_call: TRBV5-3; j_call: TRBJ1-4; cdr3_aa: CARSLDPVALTNEKLFF; cdr3_nt: TGTGCCAGAAGCTTGGATCCCGTGGCCCTAACTAATGAAAAACTGTTTTTT
clone_size: NA; d_call: TRBD2; v_call: TRBV19; j_call: TRBJ2-3; cdr3_aa: CASSSLGLAGDKDTQYF; cdr3_nt: TGTGCCAGTAGCTCCTTGGGACTAGCGGGAGATAAAGATACGCAGTATTTT
clone_size: NA; d_call: TRBD2; v_call: TRBV19; j_call: TRBJ2-3; cdr3_aa: CASSIGGLAGDPKDTQYF; cdr3_nt: TGTGCCAGTAGTATCGGTGGGCTAGCGGGGGACCCAAAAGATACGCAGTATTTT
clone_size: NA; d_call: TRBD1; v_call: TRBV6-1; j_call: TRBJ1-1; cdr3_aa: CASSDLDRGGSTEAFF; cdr3_nt: TGTGCCAGCAGTGATCTAGACAGGGGGGGTAGCACTGAAGCTTTCTTT
clone_size: NA; d_call: NA; v_call: TRBV20-1; j_call: TRBJ1-2; cdr3_aa: CSAPGLSYTF; cdr3_nt: TGCAGTGCGCCGGGACTCAGCTACACCTTC
clone_size: NA; d_call: NA; v_call: TRBV7-2; j_call: TRBJ1-2; cdr3_aa: CASSLARQGYGYTF; cdr3_nt: TGTGCCAGCAGCTTAGCGCGGCAGGGATATGGCTACACCTTC
clone_size: NA; d_call: NA; v_call: TRBV9; j_call: TRBJ1-4; cdr3_aa: CASSVGPSTTNEKLFF; cdr3_nt: TGTGCCAGCAGCGTGGGGCCCTCAACAACTAATGAAAAACTGTTTTTT
clone_size: NA; d_call: TRBD1; v_call: TRBV9; j_call: TRBJ2-2; cdr3_aa: CASSVDTTGVGGELFF; cdr3_nt: TGTGCCAGCAGCGTAGATACAACAGGGGTTGGAGGGGAGCTGTTTTTT
clone_size: few; d_call: TRBD1; v_call: TRBV9; j_call: TRBJ1-1; cdr3_aa: CASTPGQGVGTEAFF; cdr3_nt: TGTGCCAGCACCCCGGGACAGGGGGTAGGCACTGAAGCTTTCTTT
clone_size: NA; d_call: TRBD2; v_call: TRBV7-6; j_call: TRBJ2-2; cdr3_aa: CASSPRLAGSGELFF; cdr3_nt: TGTGCCAGCAGCCCAAGACTAGCGGGGAGCGGGGAGCTGTTTTTT